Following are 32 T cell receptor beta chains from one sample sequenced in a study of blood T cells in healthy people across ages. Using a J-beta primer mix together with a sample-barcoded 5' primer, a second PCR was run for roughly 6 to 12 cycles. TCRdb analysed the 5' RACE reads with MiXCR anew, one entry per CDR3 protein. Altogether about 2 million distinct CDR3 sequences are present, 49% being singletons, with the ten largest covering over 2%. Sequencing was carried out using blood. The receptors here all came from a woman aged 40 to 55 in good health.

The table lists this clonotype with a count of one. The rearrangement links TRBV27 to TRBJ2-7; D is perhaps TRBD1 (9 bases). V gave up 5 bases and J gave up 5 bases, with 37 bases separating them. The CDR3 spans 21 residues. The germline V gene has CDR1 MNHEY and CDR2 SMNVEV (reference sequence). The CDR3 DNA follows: TGTGCCAGCAGTCTCTTTCCCGGGACAGGGATGCTAGCGGGTCCAGTGGACGAGCAGTACTTC. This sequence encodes CASSLFPGTGMLAGPVDEQYF.

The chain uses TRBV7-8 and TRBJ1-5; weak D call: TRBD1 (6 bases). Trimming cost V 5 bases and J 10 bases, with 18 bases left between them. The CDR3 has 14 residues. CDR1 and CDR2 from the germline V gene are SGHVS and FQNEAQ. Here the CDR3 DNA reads TGTGCCAGCAGCCTCTCCAGGGGCCCTCTTCCCCAGCATTTT. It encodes CASSLSRGPLPQHF.

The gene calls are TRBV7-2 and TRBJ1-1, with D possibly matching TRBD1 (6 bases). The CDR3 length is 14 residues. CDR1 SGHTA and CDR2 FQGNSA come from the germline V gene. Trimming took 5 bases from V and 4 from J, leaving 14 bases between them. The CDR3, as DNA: TGTGCCAGCAGCCCGCAGGGGTCGCGCACTGAAGCTTTCTTT. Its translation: CASSPQGSRTEAFF.

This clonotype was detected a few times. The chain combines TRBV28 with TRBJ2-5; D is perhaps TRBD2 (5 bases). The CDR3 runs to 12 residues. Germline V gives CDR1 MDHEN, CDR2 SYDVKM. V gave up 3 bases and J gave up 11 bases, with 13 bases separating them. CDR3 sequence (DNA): TGTGCCAGCAGTTTTGTAGGGTGGGAGCAGTACTTC. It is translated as CASSFVGWEQYF.

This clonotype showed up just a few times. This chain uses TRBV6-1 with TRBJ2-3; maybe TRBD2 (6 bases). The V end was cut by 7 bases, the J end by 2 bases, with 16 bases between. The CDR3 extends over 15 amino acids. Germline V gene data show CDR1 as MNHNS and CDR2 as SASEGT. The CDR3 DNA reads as TGTGCCAGCATCCGGGACTCACTATTCACAGATACGCAGTATTTT. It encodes CASIRDSLFTDTQYF.

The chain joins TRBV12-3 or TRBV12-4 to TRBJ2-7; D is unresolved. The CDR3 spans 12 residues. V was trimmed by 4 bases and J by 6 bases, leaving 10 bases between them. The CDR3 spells CASSSDRTEQYF. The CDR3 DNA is TGTGCCAGCAGTTCGGACCGGACCGAGCAGTACTTC.

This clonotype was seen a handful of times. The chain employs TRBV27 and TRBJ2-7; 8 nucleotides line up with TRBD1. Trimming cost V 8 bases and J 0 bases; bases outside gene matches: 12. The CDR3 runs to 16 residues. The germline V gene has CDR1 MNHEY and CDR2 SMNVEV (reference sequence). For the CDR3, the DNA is TGTGCCAGCTCCACACCACGACAGGGGCACTCCTACGAGCAGTACTTC. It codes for CASSTPRQGHSYEQYF.

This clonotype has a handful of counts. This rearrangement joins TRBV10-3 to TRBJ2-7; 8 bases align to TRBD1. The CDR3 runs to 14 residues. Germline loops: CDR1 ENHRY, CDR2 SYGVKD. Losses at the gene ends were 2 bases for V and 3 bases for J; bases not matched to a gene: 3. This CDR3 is CAISELGQGYEQYF. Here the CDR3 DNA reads TGTGCCATCAGTGAGCTAGGACAGGGCTACGAGCAGTACTTC.

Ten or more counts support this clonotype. CDR3 sequence (DNA): TGCAGCGTTGGTCGGGACAGGGTCGAGCAGTACTTC. Translating it yields CSVGRDRVEQYF. This chain uses TRBV29-1 with TRBJ2-7; 9 nucleotides agree with TRBD1. V shed 4 bases and J 6 bases; nucleotides not matched to a gene: 4. Germline CDR1 is SQVTM and CDR2 is ANQGSEA. This CDR3 region has 12 residues.

The CDR3 here is CASSFRDRGEYEQFF. The CDR3 nucleotides read TGTGCCAGCAGTTTCCGGGACAGGGGGGAGTATGAGCAGTTCTTC. The V gene is TRBV6-5, the J gene TRBJ2-1; 11 bases line up with TRBD1. This CDR3 spans 15 amino acids. The germline gives CDR1 MNHEY, CDR2 SVGAGI. V dropped 4 bases and J dropped 8; count of bases not matched to a gene: 7.

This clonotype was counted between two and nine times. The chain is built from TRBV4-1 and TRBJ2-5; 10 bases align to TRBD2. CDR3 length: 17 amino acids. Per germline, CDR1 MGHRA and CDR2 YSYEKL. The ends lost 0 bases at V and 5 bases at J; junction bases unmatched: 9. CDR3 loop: CASSQDPLAGVRETQYF. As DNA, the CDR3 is TGCGCCAGCAGCCAAGATCCCCTAGCGGGGGTCCGGGAGACCCAGTACTTC.

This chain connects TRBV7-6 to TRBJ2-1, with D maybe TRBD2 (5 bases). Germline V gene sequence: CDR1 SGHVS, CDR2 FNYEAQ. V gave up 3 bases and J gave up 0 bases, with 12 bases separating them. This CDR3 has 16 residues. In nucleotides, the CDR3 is TGTGCCAGCAGCTTTAAGCCCCGGGGCTCCTACAATGAGCAGTTCTTC. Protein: CASSFKPRGSYNEQFF. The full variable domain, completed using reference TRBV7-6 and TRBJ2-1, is GAGVSQSPRYKVTKRGQDVALRCDPISGHVSLYWYRQALGQGPEFLTYFNYEAQQDKSGLPNDRFSAERPEGSISTLTIQRTEQRDSAMYRCASSFKPRGSYNEQFFGPGTRLTVL.

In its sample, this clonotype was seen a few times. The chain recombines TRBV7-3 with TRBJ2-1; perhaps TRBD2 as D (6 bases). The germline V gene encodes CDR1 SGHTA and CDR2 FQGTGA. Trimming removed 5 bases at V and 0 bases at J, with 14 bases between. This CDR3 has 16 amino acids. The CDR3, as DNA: TGTGCCAGCAGCCTATCCGCGACTAGCTCCTACAATGAGCAGTTCTTC. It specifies CASSLSATSSYNEQFF.

As DNA, the CDR3 is TGCAGCGTAAGGGACAGGGGAGAGACCCAGTACTTC. This codes for CSVRDRGETQYF. V gene TRBV29-1 combines with J gene TRBJ2-5, with 10 bases lining up with TRBD1. CDR1 is SQVTM, CDR2 ANQGSEA, per germline. V was pared by 6 bases and J by 4 bases, with 2 bases of the junction left unmatched. This CDR3 region has 12 residues.

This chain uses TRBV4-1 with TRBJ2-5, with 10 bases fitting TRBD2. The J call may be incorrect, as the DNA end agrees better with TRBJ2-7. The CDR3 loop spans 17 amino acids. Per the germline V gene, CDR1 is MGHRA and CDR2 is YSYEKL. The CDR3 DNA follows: TGCGCCAGCAGCCAAGTTGGGCCCCGGACTAGCGGTTACGAGCAGTACTTC. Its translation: CASSQVGPRTSGYEQYF.

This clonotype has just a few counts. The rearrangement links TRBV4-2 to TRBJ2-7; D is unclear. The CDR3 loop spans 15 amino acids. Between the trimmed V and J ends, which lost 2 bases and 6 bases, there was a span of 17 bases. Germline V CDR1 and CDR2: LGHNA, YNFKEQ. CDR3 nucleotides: TGTGCCAGCAGCCAATCAAGGACCACGGGTGGCGAGCAGTACTTC. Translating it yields CASSQSRTTGGEQYF.

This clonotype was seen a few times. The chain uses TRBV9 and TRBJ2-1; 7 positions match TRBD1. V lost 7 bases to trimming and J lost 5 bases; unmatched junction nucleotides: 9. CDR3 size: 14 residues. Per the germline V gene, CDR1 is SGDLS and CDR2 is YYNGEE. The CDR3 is CASGRQGGNNEQFF. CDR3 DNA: TGTGCCAGCGGCAGACAGGGCGGTAACAATGAGCAGTTCTTC.

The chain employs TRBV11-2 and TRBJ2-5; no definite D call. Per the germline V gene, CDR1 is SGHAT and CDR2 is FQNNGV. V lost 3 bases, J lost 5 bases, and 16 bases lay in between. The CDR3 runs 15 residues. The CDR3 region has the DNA TGTGCCAGCAGCTTCACCTCAGCGATCGGGGAGACCCAGTACTTC. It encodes CASSFTSAIGETQYF.

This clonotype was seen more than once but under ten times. In nucleotides, the CDR3 is TGTGCCAGCCTCCCAACGGGCAAACCTACCTACGAGCAGTACTTC. Its translation is CASLPTGKPTYEQYF. The chain has TRBV28 and TRBJ2-7; no clear D. The CDR3 is 15 residues long. CDR1 is MDHEN and CDR2 is SYDVKM in the germline V gene. V was pared by 8 bases and J by 2 bases, with 19 bases between.

The CDR3 DNA follows: TGTGCCAGCAGTCCCCGAGGAGGGGAATGGCAGCCCCAGCATTTT. Translating it yields CASSPRGGEWQPQHF. The chain couples TRBV12-3 or TRBV12-4 to TRBJ1-5; D is possibly TRBD1 (5 bases). This CDR3 spans 15 amino acids. V lost 5 bases and J lost 7, with 18 bases in between.

The CDR3 bases are TGTGCCACCAGCAGCAGACAGGGGTGGGATACGCAGTATTTT. Encoded protein: CATSSRQGWDTQYF. The chain recombines TRBV15 with TRBJ2-3; 8 bases are a match to TRBD1. Germline loops: CDR1 LNHNV, CDR2 YYDKDF (reference sequence). J lost 6 bases, V lost 3 bases, and 5 bases had no gene match. This CDR3 is 14 amino acids long.

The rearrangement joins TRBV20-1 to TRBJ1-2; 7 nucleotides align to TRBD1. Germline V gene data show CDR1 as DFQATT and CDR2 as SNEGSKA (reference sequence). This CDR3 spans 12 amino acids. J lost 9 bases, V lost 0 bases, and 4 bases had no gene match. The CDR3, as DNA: TGCAGTGCTAGAGAACAGGGGACGAGCTACACCTTC. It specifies CSAREQGTSYTF.

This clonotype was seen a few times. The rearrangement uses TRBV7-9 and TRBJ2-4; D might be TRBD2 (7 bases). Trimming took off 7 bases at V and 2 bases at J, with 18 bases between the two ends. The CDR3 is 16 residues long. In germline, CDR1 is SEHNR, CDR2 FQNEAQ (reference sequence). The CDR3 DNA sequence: TGTGCCAGCACCCCGGGGGGCATCCTCCCCAAAAACATTCAGTACTTC. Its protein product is CASTPGGILPKNIQYF.

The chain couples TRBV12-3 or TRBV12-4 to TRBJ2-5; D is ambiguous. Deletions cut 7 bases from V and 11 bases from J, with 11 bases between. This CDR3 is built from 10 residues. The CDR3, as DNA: TGTGCCAGCATGGGAAATGAGCAGTACTTC. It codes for CASMGNEQYF.

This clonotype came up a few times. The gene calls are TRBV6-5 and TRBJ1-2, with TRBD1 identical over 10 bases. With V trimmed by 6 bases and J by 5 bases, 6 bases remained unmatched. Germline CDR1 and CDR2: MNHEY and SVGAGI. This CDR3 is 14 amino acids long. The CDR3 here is CASRDRGSPYGYTF. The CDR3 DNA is TGTGCCAGCAGGGACAGGGGGAGCCCATATGGCTACACCTTC.

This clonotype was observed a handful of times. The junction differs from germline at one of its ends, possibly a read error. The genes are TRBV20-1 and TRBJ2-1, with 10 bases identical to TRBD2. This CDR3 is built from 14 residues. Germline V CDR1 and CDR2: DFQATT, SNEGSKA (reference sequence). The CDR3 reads CSASGGGPYNEQFF. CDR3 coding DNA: TGTAGTGCTAGCGGGGGCGGACCTTACAATGAGCAGTTCTTC.

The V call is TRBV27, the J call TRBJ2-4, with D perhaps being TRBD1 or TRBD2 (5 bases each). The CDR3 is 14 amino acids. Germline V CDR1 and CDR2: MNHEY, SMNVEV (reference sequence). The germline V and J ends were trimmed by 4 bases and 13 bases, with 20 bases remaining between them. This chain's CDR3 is CASSSSYEAREQYF. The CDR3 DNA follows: TGTGCCAGCAGTTCGTCCTACGAGGCCAGGGAGCAGTACTTC.

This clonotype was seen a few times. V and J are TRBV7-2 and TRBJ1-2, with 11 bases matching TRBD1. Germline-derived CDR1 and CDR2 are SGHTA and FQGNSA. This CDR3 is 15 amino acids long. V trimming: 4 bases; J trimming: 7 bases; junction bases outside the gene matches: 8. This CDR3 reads CASSSLPGQGVGYTF. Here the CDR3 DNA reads TGTGCCAGCAGCTCCCTACCGGGACAGGGGGTTGGCTACACCTTC.

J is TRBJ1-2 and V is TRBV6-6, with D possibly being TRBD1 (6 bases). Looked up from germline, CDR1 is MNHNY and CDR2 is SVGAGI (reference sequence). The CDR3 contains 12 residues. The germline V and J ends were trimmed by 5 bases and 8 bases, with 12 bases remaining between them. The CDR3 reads CASSTGFRGYTF. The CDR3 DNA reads TGTGCCAGCAGTACAGGGTTTCGGGGCTACACCTTC.

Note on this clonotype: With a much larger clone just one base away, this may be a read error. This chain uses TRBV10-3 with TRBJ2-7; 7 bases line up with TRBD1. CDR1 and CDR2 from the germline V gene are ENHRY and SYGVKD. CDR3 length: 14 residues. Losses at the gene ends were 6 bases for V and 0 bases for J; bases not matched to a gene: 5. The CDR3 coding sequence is TGTGCCATCAGGGGGGACAGTAGCTCCTACGAGCAGTACTTC. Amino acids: CAIRGDSSSYEQYF.

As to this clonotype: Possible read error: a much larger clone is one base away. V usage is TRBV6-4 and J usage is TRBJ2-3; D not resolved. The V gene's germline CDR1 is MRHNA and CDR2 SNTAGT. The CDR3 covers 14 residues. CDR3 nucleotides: TGTGCCAGCGGTGACTCGGCTGACACCGGTACGCAGTATTTT. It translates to CASGDSADTGTQYF.

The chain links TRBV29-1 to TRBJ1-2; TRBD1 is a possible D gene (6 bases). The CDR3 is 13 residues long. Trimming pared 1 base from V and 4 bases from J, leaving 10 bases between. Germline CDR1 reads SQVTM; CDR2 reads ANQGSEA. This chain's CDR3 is CSVEGQGPYGYTF. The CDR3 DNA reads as TGCAGCGTTGAAGGGCAGGGGCCCTATGGCTACACCTTC.